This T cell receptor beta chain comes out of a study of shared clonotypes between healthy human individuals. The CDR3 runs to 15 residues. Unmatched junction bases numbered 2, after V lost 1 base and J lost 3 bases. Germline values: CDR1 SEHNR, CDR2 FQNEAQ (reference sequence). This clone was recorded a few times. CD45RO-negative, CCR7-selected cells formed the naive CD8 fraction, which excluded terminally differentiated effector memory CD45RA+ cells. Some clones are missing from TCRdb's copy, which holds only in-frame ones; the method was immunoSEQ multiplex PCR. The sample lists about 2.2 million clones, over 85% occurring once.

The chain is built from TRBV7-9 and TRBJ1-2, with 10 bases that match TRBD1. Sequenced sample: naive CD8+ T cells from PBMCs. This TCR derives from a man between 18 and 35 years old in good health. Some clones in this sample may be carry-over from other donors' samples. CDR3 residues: CASSLGQGAYYGYTF. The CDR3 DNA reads TGTGCCAGCAGCTTAGGACAGGGGGCCTACTATGGCTACACCTTC.